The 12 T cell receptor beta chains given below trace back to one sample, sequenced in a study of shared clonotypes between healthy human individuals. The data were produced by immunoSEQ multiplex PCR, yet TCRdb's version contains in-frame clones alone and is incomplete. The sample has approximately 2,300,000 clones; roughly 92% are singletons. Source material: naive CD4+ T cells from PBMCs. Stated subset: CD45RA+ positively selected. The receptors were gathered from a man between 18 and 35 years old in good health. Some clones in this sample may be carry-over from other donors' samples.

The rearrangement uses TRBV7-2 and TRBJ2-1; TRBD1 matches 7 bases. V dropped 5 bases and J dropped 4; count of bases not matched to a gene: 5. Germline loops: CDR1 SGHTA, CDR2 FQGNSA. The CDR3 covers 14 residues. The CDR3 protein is CASSPGTAYNEQFF. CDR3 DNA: TGTGCCAGCAGCCCCGGGACAGCTTACAATGAGCAGTTCTTC.

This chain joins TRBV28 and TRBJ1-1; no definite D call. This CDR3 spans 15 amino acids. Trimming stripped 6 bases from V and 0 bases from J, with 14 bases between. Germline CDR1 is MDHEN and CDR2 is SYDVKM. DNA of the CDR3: TGTGCCAGCAGGGGGTCGGCGAACCTGAACACTGAAGCTTTCTTT. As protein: CASRGSANLNTEAFF.

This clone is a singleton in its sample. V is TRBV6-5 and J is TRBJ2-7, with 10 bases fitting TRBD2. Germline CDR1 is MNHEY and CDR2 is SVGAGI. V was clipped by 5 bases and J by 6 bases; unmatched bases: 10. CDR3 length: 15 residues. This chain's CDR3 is CASSNEAGGPGEQYF. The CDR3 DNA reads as TGTGCCAGCAGTAATGAAGCGGGAGGGCCAGGCGAGCAGTACTTC.

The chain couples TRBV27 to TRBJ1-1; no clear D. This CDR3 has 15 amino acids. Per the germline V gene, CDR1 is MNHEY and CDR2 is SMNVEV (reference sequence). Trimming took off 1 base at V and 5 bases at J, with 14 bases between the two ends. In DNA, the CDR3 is TGTGCCAGCAGTTTATTCGGGCACGGAGAGACTGAAGCTTTCTTT. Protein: CASSLFGHGETEAFF.

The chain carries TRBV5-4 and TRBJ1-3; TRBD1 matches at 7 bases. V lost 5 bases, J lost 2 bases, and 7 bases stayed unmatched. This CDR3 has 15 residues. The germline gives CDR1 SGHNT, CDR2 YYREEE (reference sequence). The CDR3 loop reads CASSLDRVPGNTIYF. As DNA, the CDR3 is TGTGCCAGCAGTCTTGACAGGGTCCCTGGAAACACCATATATTTT.

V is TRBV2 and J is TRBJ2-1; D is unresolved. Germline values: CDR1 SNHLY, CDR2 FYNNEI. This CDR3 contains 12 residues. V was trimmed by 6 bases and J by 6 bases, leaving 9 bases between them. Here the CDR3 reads CASSVDSNEQFF. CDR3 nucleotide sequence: TGTGCCAGCAGCGTAGACTCCAATGAGCAGTTCTTC.

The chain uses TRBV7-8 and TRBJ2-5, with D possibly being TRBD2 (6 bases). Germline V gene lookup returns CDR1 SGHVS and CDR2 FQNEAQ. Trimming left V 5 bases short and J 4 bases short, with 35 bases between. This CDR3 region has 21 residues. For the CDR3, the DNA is TGTGCCAGCAGCCCGTCCCACCGGACGGGGCGTCGGGAGAGCTTTCCAGAGACCCAGTACTTC. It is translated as CASSPSHRTGRRESFPETQYF. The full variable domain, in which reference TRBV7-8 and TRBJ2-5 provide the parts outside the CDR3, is GAGVSQSPRYKVAKRGQDVALRCDPISGHVSLFWYQQALGQGPEFLTYFQNEAQLDKSGLPSDRFFAERPEGSVSTLKIQRTQQEDSAVYLCASSPSHRTGRRESFPETQYFGPGTRLLVL.

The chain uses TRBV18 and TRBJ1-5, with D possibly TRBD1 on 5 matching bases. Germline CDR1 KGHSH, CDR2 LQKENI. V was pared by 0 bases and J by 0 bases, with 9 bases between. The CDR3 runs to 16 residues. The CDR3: CASSPPGLVSNQPQHF. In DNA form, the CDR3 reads TGTGCCAGCTCACCACCGGGGCTAGTTAGCAATCAGCCCCAGCATTTT. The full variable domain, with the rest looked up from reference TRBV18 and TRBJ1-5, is NAGVMQNPRHLVRRRGQEARLRCSPMKGHSHVYWYRQLPEEGLKFMVYLQKENIIDESGMPKERFSAEFPKEGPSILRIQQVVRGDSAAYFCASSPPGLVSNQPQHFGDGTRLSIL.

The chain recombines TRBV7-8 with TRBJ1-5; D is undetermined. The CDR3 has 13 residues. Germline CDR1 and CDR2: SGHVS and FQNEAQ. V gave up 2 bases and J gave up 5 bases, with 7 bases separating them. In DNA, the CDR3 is TGTGCCAGCAGCTTATCCTCCGATCAGCCCCAGCATTTT. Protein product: CASSLSSDQPQHF.

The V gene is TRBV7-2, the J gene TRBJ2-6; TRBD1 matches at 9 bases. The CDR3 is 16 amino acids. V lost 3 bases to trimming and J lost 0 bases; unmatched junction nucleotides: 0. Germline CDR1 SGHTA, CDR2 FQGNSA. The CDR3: CASSLTGGSGANVLTF. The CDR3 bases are TGTGCCAGCAGCTTGACAGGGGGCTCTGGGGCCAACGTCCTGACTTTC.

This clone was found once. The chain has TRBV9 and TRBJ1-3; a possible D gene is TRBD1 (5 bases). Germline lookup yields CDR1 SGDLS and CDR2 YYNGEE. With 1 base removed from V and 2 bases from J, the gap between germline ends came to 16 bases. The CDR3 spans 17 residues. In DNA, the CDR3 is TGTGCCAGCAGCGTAACAGGACGGAGCCCTGCTGGAAACACCATATATTTT. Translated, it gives CASSVTGRSPAGNTIYF.

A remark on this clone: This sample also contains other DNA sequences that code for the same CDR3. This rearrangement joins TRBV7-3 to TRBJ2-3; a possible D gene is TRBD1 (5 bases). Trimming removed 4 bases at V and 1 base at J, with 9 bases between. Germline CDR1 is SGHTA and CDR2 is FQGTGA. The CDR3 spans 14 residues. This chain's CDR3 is CASSWGVGTDTQYF. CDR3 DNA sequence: TGTGCCAGCAGCTGGGGCGTGGGCACAGATACGCAGTATTTT.